This T cell receptor (beta chain) was sequenced during a study of persistence of HIV-infected CD4 T cells. As for the study in general: Median time on suppressive ART was about eight years.

V was shortened by 6 bases and J by 4 bases, with 9 bases between the two germline ends. The V gene's germline CDR1 is MGHDK and CDR2 SYGVNS. The CDR3 has 12 residues. Nonspecific anti-CD3/anti-CD28 bead stimulation represents the broad CD4+ T cell repertoire. Sorting of responding CD4+ T cells relied on upregulated CD40 ligand together with CD69. The libraries were made with immunoSEQ version 4 in survey mode. TCRdb's table, derived via immunoSEQ multiplex PCR, lists solely in-frame clones and lacks some. The table shows about 43,000 clones, with 89% occurring only once. A note on this clone: What it recognizes is unknown.

Sample: CD4+ T cells sorted from PBMCs after roughly 20-hour stimulation, taken from a patient who received antiretroviral therapy. The chain uses TRBV25-1 and TRBJ1-2, with D perhaps matching TRBD1 (5 bases). This sequence was found in an adult man with HIV who was CMV-seropositive. CDR3 region: CASSLGPYGYTF. CDR3 nucleotide sequence: TGTGCCAGCAGCCTGGGACCCTATGGCTACACCTTC.